Following are 16 T cell receptor beta chains from one sample sequenced in a study of Tregs in tolerant kidney transplant recipients. Assay used: immunoSEQ multiplex PCR; TCRdb lists only in-frame clones, some missing. The table lists about 52,000 clones. Sequencing used CD4+ T cells from blood, obtained before the transplant. Receptors originate from a human donor who received a combined kidney and bone marrow transplant.

A remark on this clone: The read comes to an end 3 residues before the CDR3 does, leaving the germline J gene to fill in the end. V gene TRBV7-9 combines with J gene TRBJ1-4, with 9 bases identical to TRBD1. J lost 7 bases, V lost 6 bases, and 9 bases had no gene match. There are 15 residues in the CDR3. From germline, CDR1 is SEHNR and CDR2 FQNEAQ (reference sequence). The CDR3 bases that were read are TGTGCCAGCAGACCACAGGGGGCCGGGATTGAAAAA. Its translation is CASRPQGAGIEK. The full CDR3 protein reads CASRPQGAGIEKLFF. Full variable domain (remainder filled in from reference TRBV7-9 and TRBJ1-4): DTGVSQNPRHKITKRGQNVTFRCDPISEHNRLYWYRQTLGQGPEFLTYFQNEAQLEKSRLLSDRFSAERPKGSFSTLEIQRTEQGDSAMYLCASRPQGAGIEKLFFGSGTQLSVL.

In regard to this clone: The read is 3 residues too short to cover the CDR3 end, so that end is filled in from the germline J gene. The rearrangement joins TRBV20-1 to TRBJ2-3, with D unresolved. Trimming stripped 6 bases from V and 1 base from J, with 11 bases between. The CDR3 runs 13 residues. The germline V gene has CDR1 DFQATT and CDR2 SNEGSKA (reference sequence). The CDR3 region is CSAINPGTDTQYF. Incomplete CDR3 DNA: TGCAGTGCAATAAACCCGGGCACAGATACG.

Concerning this clone itself: Sequencing ends 3 residues short of the CDR3 end; the germline J gene provides the rest. The chain combines TRBV14 with TRBJ2-5, with 8 bases lining up with TRBD1. Germline V gene sequence: CDR1 SGHDN, CDR2 FVKESK. V was pared by 1 base and J by 5 bases, with 6 bases of the junction left unmatched. The CDR3 sequence is 15 residues long. Partial CDR3 DNA: TGTGCCAGCAGCCAAGGGGAGAGACAGGGGGAGACC. The encoded protein is CASSQGERQGET. The whole CDR3 protein reads CASSQGERQGETQYF.

Turning to this clone: The read terminates 3 residues ahead of where the CDR3 ends, so the germline J gene completes it. V gene TRBV20-1 combines with J gene TRBJ1-4; unclear D gene. The CDR3 spans 13 residues. Trimming took off 6 bases at V and 6 bases at J, with 14 bases between the two ends. From germline, CDR1 is DFQATT and CDR2 SNEGSKA (reference sequence). The CDR3 here is CSARGSADEKLFF. The covered CDR3 bases are TGCAGTGCCCGAGGGTCTGCCGATGAAAAA.

A remark on this clone: Sequencing ends 3 residues short of the CDR3 end; the germline J gene provides the rest. The V call is TRBV2, the J call TRBJ2-3; TRBD1 agrees at 9 bases. The CDR3 has 16 residues. From germline, CDR1 is SNHLY and CDR2 FYNNEI. V was clipped by 6 bases and J by 1 base; unmatched bases: 8. The CDR3 region is CASRGQGNRGTDTQYF. Partial CDR3 DNA: TGTGCCAGCAGGGGACAGGGTAATCGCGGCACAGATACG.

Comment on this clone: Read sequence stops 3 residues before the CDR3 end, and the germline J gene provides the missing end. This chain uses TRBV7-2 with TRBJ2-6; D is uncertain. Germline CDR1 is SGHTA and CDR2 is FQGNSA. The CDR3 loop spans 13 amino acids. The CDR3 sequence: CASSLAGPQVLTF. The sequenced part of the CDR3 DNA is TGTGCCAGCAGCTTAGCGGGCCCCCAGGTC.

CDR3 DNA, as far as it was read: TGTGCCAGCAGCTTAACACAGTCCGGGGCG. Protein: CASSLTQSGA. From start to end, the CDR3 is CASSLTQSGAQYF. The chain has TRBV7-2 and TRBJ2-3; the D gene is possibly TRBD2 (5 bases). Coverage ceases 3 residues before the CDR3 finishes, and the germline J gene fills in the end. This CDR3 is 13 amino acids long. Per the germline V gene, CDR1 is SGHTA and CDR2 is FQGNSA.

In the case of this clone: The CDR3 end lies 3 residues beyond the end of the read and is filled in from the germline J gene. The rearrangement uses TRBV18 and TRBJ1-6; a possible D gene is TRBD1 (6 bases). The CDR3 spans 16 residues. The germline V gene has CDR1 KGHSH and CDR2 LQKENI. Deletions cut 3 bases from V and 5 bases from J, with 14 bases between. The covered CDR3 bases are TGTGCCAGCTCACCGTATTGGACAGTAAATAATTCACCC. Translation: CASSPYWTVNNSP. The whole CDR3 region reads CASSPYWTVNNSPLHF.

On this clone itself: The sequence runs out 3 residues before the end of the CDR3; the remainder is reconstructed from the germline J gene. This rearrangement joins TRBV20-1 to TRBJ1-5, with D maybe TRBD1 (6 bases). The CDR3 extends over 15 amino acids. V dropped 3 bases and J dropped 4 bases, with 16 bases sitting between them. CDR1 is DFQATT and CDR2 is SNEGSKA in the germline V gene (reference sequence). CDR3 DNA, as far as it was read: TGCAGTGCTAGTCCTCACAGGGATGGTAATCAGCCC. It codes for CSASPHRDGNQP. The full CDR3 is CSASPHRDGNQPQHF.

In the case of this clone: The DNA ends 3 residues before the CDR3 does, and the rest of the CDR3 is filled in from the germline J gene. This sequence joins TRBV18 and TRBJ1-2; perhaps TRBD1 as D (6 bases). CDR1 is KGHSH and CDR2 is LQKENI in the germline V gene. V was clipped by 3 bases and J by 7 bases, with 15 bases between them. The CDR3 is 14 residues long. CDR3 bases read: TGTGCCAGCTCACCGGGCCAGGGGCAGGGTGGC. Its protein is CASSPGQGQGG. The CDR3 in full is CASSPGQGQGGYTF.

With regard to this clone: Sequencing ends 3 residues short of the CDR3 end; the germline J gene provides the rest. V gene TRBV2 combines with J gene TRBJ2-7; 7 positions match TRBD1. The ends lost 6 bases at V and 2 bases at J; junction bases unmatched: 4. The CDR3 sequence is 13 residues long. The germline V gene encodes CDR1 SNHLY and CDR2 FYNNEI. CDR3: CASRDDRAYEQYF. The part of the CDR3 DNA that was read is TGTGCCAGCAGGGACGACAGGGCCTACGAG.

With respect to this clone: The read terminates 3 residues ahead of where the CDR3 ends, so the germline J gene completes it. This sequence joins TRBV7-2 and TRBJ1-1; possible D gene TRBD1, 6 bases. Trimming left V 7 bases short and J 2 bases short, with 14 bases between. The CDR3 loop spans 14 amino acids. Per the germline V gene, CDR1 is SGHTA and CDR2 is FQGNSA. The part of the CDR3 DNA that was read is TGTGCCAGCAACTTGTTACAGGGCAACACTGAA. Translation: CASNLLQGNTE. The complete CDR3 sequence is CASNLLQGNTEAFF. The full variable domain, in which reference TRBV7-2 and TRBJ1-1 provide the parts outside the CDR3, is GAGVSQSPSNKVTEKGKDVELRCDPISGHTALYWYRQSLGQGLEFLIYFQGNSAPDKSGLPSDRFSAERTGGSVSTLTIQRTQQEDSAVYLCASNLLQGNTEAFFGQGTRLTVV.

In regard to this clone: The read comes to an end 3 residues before the CDR3 does, leaving the germline J gene to fill in the end. The chain employs TRBV2 and TRBJ2-3; 9 nucleotides match TRBD2. The CDR3 contains 16 residues. Germline V gives CDR1 SNHLY, CDR2 FYNNEI. Trimming removed 4 bases from V and 6 bases from J; junction bases left unmatched: 11. This CDR3 is CASSGLGLAEEDTQYF. The covered CDR3 bases are TGTGCCAGCAGTGGATTGGGACTAGCAGAAGAGGATACG.

A word on this clone: Sequencing ends 3 residues short of the CDR3 end; the germline J gene provides the rest. The V and J genes are TRBV30 and TRBJ2-3; 9 bases line up with TRBD2. The V gene end was trimmed by 3 bases and the J gene end by 6 bases; junction bases not matched to a gene: 7. Germline loops: CDR1 GTSNPN, CDR2 SVGIG (reference sequence). The CDR3 totals 14 residues. This CDR3 is CAWSGLAGADTQYF. CDR3 DNA, as far as it was read: TGTGCCTGGAGCGGGTTAGCGGGGGCCGATACG.

Remarks on this clone: The observed sequence ends 3 residues before the CDR3 terminus, with the missing tail filled in from the germline J gene. This chain uses TRBV6-2 or TRBV6-3 with TRBJ2-5; D perhaps matches TRBD1 (5 bases). The CDR3 consists of 14 residues. Per germline, CDR1 MNHEY and CDR2 SVGEGT. Deletions cut 2 bases from V and 4 bases from J, with 11 bases between. The CDR3 bases that were read are TGTGCCAGCAGTTACCGACAGACCGGAGAGACC. Amino acid sequence: CASSYRQTGET. The whole CDR3 reads CASSYRQTGETQYF.

On this clone: The CDR3 end lies 3 residues beyond the end of the read and is filled in from the germline J gene. The genes are TRBV7-2 and TRBJ1-5; 8 bases fit TRBD1. Germline V lookup: CDR1 SGHTA, CDR2 FQGNSA. The CDR3 has 14 amino acids. Germline trimming cut 5 bases from V and 4 bases from J; bases unmatched to any gene: 4. Partial CDR3 DNA: TGTGCCAGCAGCGCCCGGACAGGGAATCAGCCC. Protein: CASSARTGNQP. The CDR3 reads in full as CASSARTGNQPQHF.